This section outlines one T cell receptor beta chain sequence together with its context. The data are from a study of regulatory T cells in long-lasting Graves disease. Time point defined: newly diagnosed GD, antithyroid drugs for less than 3 months. PBMC RNA was the source of the TCR library. With iRepertoire HTBI primers and Arm-PCR of CDR3 regions, TCR beta libraries were built. TCRdb itself ran the multiplex PCR reads through MiXCR, one entry per CDR3 protein. The data hold 550,000 to 650,000 distinct CDR3 sequences, with about 16% observed a single time. Trimming took 4 bases from V and 3 from J, leaving 8 bases between them. The CDR3 consists of 13 residues. Germline CDR1 and CDR2: SGHNT and YYREEE (reference sequence). These same records also appear under a second study, on T cells in Graves' hyperthyroidism and ophthalmopathy.

The specimen comprised peripheral blood mononuclear cells (PBMCs), sampled at new diagnosis, from a patient treated with antithyroid drugs. This chain joins TRBV5-4 and TRBJ1-3; D call uncertain. The TCR comes from a man between 18 and 29 years old with Graves disease. The DNA of the CDR3 is TGTGCCAGCAGCAAGGACGTTGGAAACACCATATATTTT. Translating it yields CASSKDVGNTIYF.